This entry lists 14 T cell receptor beta chains sequenced from one sample in a study of T-cell reconstitution after alpha-beta-depleted transplantation in children. Using unique molecular identifiers, the investigators prepared the TCRbeta library. TCRdb ran MiXCR on the PCR reads and lists one entry per CDR3 protein. The sample carries 280,000 or so distinct CDR3 sequences, roughly 10% recorded once. The sequences come from peripheral blood, collected 180 days after TCRalphabeta/CD19-depleted stem cell transplant. The source of these receptors is a male patient between 2 and 10 years old who had a stem cell transplant for chronic granulomatous disease, so the T cells may come from the graft donor.

This clonotype was observed many times. CDR3 DNA sequence: TGCGCCAGCAGCTGGGGACAGGGCCTAAATGGGGAGACCCAGTACTTC. Encoded protein: CASSWGQGLNGETQYF. This chain connects TRBV5-1 to TRBJ2-5; 9 nucleotides match TRBD1. This CDR3 spans 16 amino acids. Germline trimming cut 3 bases from V and 5 bases from J; bases unmatched to any gene: 11. Per germline, CDR1 SGHRS and CDR2 YFSETQ.

This chain uses TRBV6-1 with TRBJ2-1, with TRBD2 identical over 7 bases. This CDR3 spans 12 amino acids. The germline V gene has CDR1 MNHNS and CDR2 SASEGT. V trimming: 2 bases; J trimming: 10 bases; junction bases outside the gene matches: 2. The CDR3: CASSEWGGEQFF. As DNA, the CDR3 is TGTGCCAGCAGTGAATGGGGGGGGGAGCAGTTCTTC.

This clonotype was picked up many times. The rearrangement uses TRBV18 and TRBJ1-1; TRBD1 might be the D (5 bases). V shed 5 bases and J shed 0 bases, with 10 bases lying between them. CDR1 KGHSH and CDR2 LQKENI come from the germline V gene. The CDR3 has 14 residues. The CDR3, as DNA: TGTGCCAGCTCAGCGGACAAATTGAACACTGAAGCTTTCTTT. This gives the protein CASSADKLNTEAFF.

This clonotype appeared many times. This chain joins TRBV9 and TRBJ2-7; D unclear. Looked up from germline, CDR1 is SGDLS and CDR2 is YYNGEE. V lost 0 bases and J 2 bases, leaving 12 bases between the germline ends. This CDR3 spans 15 amino acids. CDR3 DNA: TGTGCCAGCAGCGTAGCTACCGGCAGTACCTACGAGCAGTACTTC. Protein: CASSVATGSTYEQYF. The full variable domain, completed using reference TRBV9 and TRBJ2-7, is DSGVTQTPKHLITATGQRVTLRCSPRSGDLSVYWYQQSLDQGLQFLIQYYNGEERAKGNILERFSAQQFPDLHSELNLSSLELGDSALYFCASSVATGSTYEQYFGPGTRLTVT.

About this clonotype: This could be a read error, since a much larger clone is one nucleotide away. The chain is built from TRBV5-1 and TRBJ2-2; 9 bases align to TRBD1. CDR1 is SGHRS and CDR2 is YFSETQ in the germline V gene. CDR3 length equals 16 residues. The CDR3 DNA is TGCGCCAGCAGCTTGGCCGGACAGGGGAACACCGGGGAGCTGCTTTTT. Translating gives CASSLAGQGNTGELLF.

The table lists this clonotype with many counts. J is TRBJ2-7 and V is TRBV7-6; 15 nucleotides match TRBD2. V lost 1 base, J lost 3 bases, and 4 bases stayed unmatched. Germline loops: CDR1 SGHVS, CDR2 FNYEAQ. The CDR3 spans 17 residues. DNA of the CDR3: TGTGCCAGCAGCTTAGTATCGGGACTAGCGGGGGGCTACGAGCAGTACTTC. Amino acids: CASSLVSGLAGGYEQYF.

This clonotype was seen at least ten times. V usage is TRBV24-1 and J usage is TRBJ2-5, with 9 positions matching TRBD2. Per the germline V gene, CDR1 is KGHDR and CDR2 is SFDVKD. The CDR3 sequence is 16 residues long. V lost 3 bases, J lost 2 bases, and 6 bases stayed unmatched. The CDR3 protein is CATSDQVTSGQETQYF. The DNA of the CDR3 is TGTGCCACCAGTGATCAAGTGACTAGCGGACAAGAGACCCAGTACTTC.

This clonotype has just a few counts. The rearrangement uses TRBV12-3 or TRBV12-4 and TRBJ2-1; 10 positions agree with TRBD2. The CDR3 extends over 16 amino acids. The ends lost 3 bases at V and 8 bases at J; junction bases unmatched: 10. This CDR3 reads CASSFGAGGPSDEQFF. Written as DNA, the CDR3 is TGTGCCAGCAGTTTTGGAGCGGGAGGGCCGAGTGATGAGCAGTTCTTC.

Comment on this clonotype: A read error is likely, as this CDR3 ends without the conserved phenylalanine or tryptophan. The J gene is TRBJ2-5, the V gene TRBV5-1; 10 bases are shared with TRBD2. This CDR3 region has 18 residues. With 0 bases clipped from V and 6 bases from J, the junction kept 14 bases outside the gene matches. Germline V gene data show CDR1 as SGHRS and CDR2 as YFSETQ. DNA for the CDR3: TGCGCCAGCAGCTTGGACAAGCACGGGACTAGCGAATTGAAGACCCAGTACTTA. Its translation: CASSLDKHGTSELKTQYL.

This clonotype has ten or more counts. The chain links TRBV5-1 to TRBJ2-1; 7 bases are shared with TRBD2. The CDR3 totals 14 residues. After removal of 1 base from V and 10 bases from J, the junction contained 8 bases not matched to a gene. CDR1 and CDR2 from the germline V gene are SGHRS and YFSETQ. The CDR3 sequence is CASSLSAGAGEQFF. CDR3 coding DNA: TGCGCCAGCAGCTTGTCGGCGGGAGCAGGGGAGCAGTTCTTC.

This clonotype was recorded at least ten times. The rearrangement uses TRBV6-1 and TRBJ2-2; 7 nucleotides align to TRBD2. Germline V lookup: CDR1 MNHNS, CDR2 SASEGT. The CDR3 loop spans 14 amino acids. With V trimmed by 8 bases and J by 6 bases, 9 bases remained unmatched. The CDR3 reads CASFRRGTAGELFF. Here the CDR3 DNA reads TGTGCCAGCTTCAGGCGGGGGACCGCCGGGGAGCTGTTTTTT.

This clonotype was seen ten or more times. This rearrangement joins TRBV20-1 to TRBJ2-5; 7 bases match TRBD1. The CDR3 is made up of 14 amino acids. Losses at the gene ends were 2 bases for V and 5 bases for J; bases not matched to a gene: 8. Germline assignment: CDR1 DFQATT and CDR2 SNEGSKA (reference sequence). This CDR3 is CSARKGAVTETQYF. CDR3 sequence (DNA): TGCAGTGCTAGAAAGGGGGCGGTTACTGAGACCCAGTACTTC.

On this clonotype itself: A single base separates this from a much larger clone, so it may be a read error. The chain is built from TRBV27 and TRBJ2-7; D is perhaps TRBD1 (5 bases). In germline, CDR1 is MNHEY, CDR2 SMNVEV (reference sequence). The CDR3 contains 12 residues. The CDR3 sequence is CPSSFQGYEQYF. In DNA form, the CDR3 reads TGTCCCAGCAGTTTTCAGGGTTACGAGCAGTACTTC.

The count of this clonotype is one. Just one base apart from a much larger clone, this may be a read error. The genes are TRBV5-1 and TRBJ2-7, with 7 bases aligning to TRBD1. The V gene's germline CDR1 is SGHRS and CDR2 YFSETQ. The CDR3 loop spans 13 amino acids. CDR3 residues: CASSFSQGVERYF. The CDR3 nucleotides are TGCGCCAGCAGCTTTTCCCAGGGGGTCGAGCGGTACTTC.